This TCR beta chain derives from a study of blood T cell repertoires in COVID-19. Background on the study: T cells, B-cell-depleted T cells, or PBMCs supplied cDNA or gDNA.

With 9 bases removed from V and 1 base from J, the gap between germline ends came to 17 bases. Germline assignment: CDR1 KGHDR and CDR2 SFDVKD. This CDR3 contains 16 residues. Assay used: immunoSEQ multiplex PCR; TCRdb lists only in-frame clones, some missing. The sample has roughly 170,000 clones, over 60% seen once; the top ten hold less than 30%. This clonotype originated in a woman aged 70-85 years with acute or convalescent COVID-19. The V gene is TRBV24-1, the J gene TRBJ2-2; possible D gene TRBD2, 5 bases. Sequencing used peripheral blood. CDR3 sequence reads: CATGVGGSGNTGELFF. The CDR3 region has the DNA TGTGCCACCGGCGTAGGAGGCTCAGGGAACACCGGGGAGCTGTTTTTT.